The present T cell receptor beta chain was sequenced within a study of human T cells and chemical hapten exposure. Across the study: Application of 0.01% DPC to the upper back was done by patch test, with a reading at 6 days.

General observations from the study: While controls formed fewer of them, expanded TCRs formed significantly more large CDR3 similarity clusters. TCRs at a frequency above 1 in 1000 stayed unchanged with DPC sensitization.

About this clonotype: Its specificity is not known.

Time point noted: pre-sensitization, week 0. Treatment of the sample: therapeutic diphenylcyclopropenone sensitization with weekly scalp DPC. TCRdb processed the RACE reads anew with MiXCR; each CDR3 protein has one entry. Counted here are 240,000 or so distinct CDR3 sequences, approximately 8.4% occurring once; the ten biggest clones make up less than 3%. This CDR3 contains 17 residues. Germline V gene data show CDR1 as MNHEY and CDR2 as SVGAGI. The V end was cut by 0 bases, the J end by 1 base, with 13 bases between. The J gene is TRBJ2-4, the V gene TRBV6-5; D is uncertain. Sequencing used whole blood, obtained in connection with sensitization to the hapten diphenylcyclopropenone (DPC). This sequence originates from a woman aged 40 to 50 with alopecia areata. Some clones in this sample may be carry-over from other donors' samples. CDR3 nucleotides: TGTGCCAGCAGTTACTCTCGGCAGCTGGCGGCCAAAAACATTCAGTACTTC. Protein product: CASSYSRQLAAKNIQYF.